The 20 T cell receptor beta chains reported below all come from one sample, sequenced in a study of shared clonotypes between healthy human individuals. Method: immunoSEQ multiplex PCR; TCRdb's copy keeps in-frame clones and lacks some. The sample holds about 2.4 million clones, under 95% seen once. Sequenced: naive CD4+ T cells from PBMCs. The subset denotes: CD45RA+ positively selected. Receptor source: a man between 18 and 29 years old in good health. Some clones in this sample may be carry-over from other donors' samples.

The chain employs TRBV29-1 and TRBJ2-2; 10 bases are a match to TRBD1. The CDR3 extends over 16 amino acids. Germline CDR1 SQVTM, CDR2 ANQGSEA. The junction had 6 bases not matched to a gene; V was cut back by 0 bases and J by 5 bases. CDR3 bases: TGCAGCGTTGAAGATCCCGGACAGGGGGAAACCGGGGAGCTGTTTTTT. This codes for CSVEDPGQGETGELFF.

V is TRBV7-9 and J is TRBJ1-1, with 7 bases aligning to TRBD1. In germline, CDR1 is SEHNR, CDR2 FQNEAQ (reference sequence). CDR3 size: 14 residues. After removal of 2 bases from V and 8 bases from J, the junction contained 8 bases not matched to a gene. CDR3 in amino acids: CASSLTGTAGEAFF. In nucleotides, the CDR3 is TGTGCCAGCAGCTTAACCGGGACAGCGGGGGAAGCTTTCTTT.

This clone was counted a single time. The V and J genes are TRBV5-4 and TRBJ2-7; 10 nucleotides align to TRBD2. The trim removed 4 bases at V and 7 bases at J, leaving 8 bases unmatched. The CDR3 is 14 amino acids. Looked up from germline, CDR1 is SGHNT and CDR2 is YYREEE (reference sequence). The CDR3 spells CASSPSGSQREQYF. CDR3 DNA: TGTGCCAGCAGCCCTAGCGGGAGTCAGCGAGAGCAGTACTTC.

V and J are TRBV28 and TRBJ1-3; 11 bases align to TRBD1. In germline, CDR1 is MDHEN, CDR2 SYDVKM. Losses at the gene ends were 7 bases for V and 2 bases for J; bases not matched to a gene: 7. This CDR3 contains 16 residues. The CDR3 loop reads CASKDGGQGAGNTIYF. In nucleotides, the CDR3 is TGTGCCAGCAAAGACGGGGGACAGGGGGCTGGAAACACCATATATTTT.

V gene TRBV5-4 combines with J gene TRBJ2-1; D not resolved. Germline loops: CDR1 SGHNT, CDR2 YYREEE (reference sequence). The CDR3 runs to 13 residues. Trimming pared 5 bases from V and 6 bases from J, leaving 12 bases between. CDR3 coding DNA: TGTGCCAGCAGGTCAATAGTGGGCAATGAGCAGTTCTTC. The encoded protein is CASRSIVGNEQFF.

About this clone: The identical CDR3 is also encoded by other nucleotide sequences in the sample. For the CDR3, the DNA is TGTGCCAGCAGCCAGGGCGGTAGCTCCTACAATGAGCAGTTCTTC. Amino acid sequence: CASSQGGSSYNEQFF. The J gene is TRBJ2-1, the V gene TRBV9; D perhaps matches TRBD1 (5 bases). Deletions cut 4 bases from V and 0 bases from J, with 11 bases between. The CDR3 is 15 amino acids. In germline, CDR1 is SGDLS, CDR2 YYNGEE.

This chain connects TRBV7-2 to TRBJ1-2; the match to TRBD1 covers 7 bases. The V segment lost 6 bases and the J segment 7 bases; nucleotides outside the gene matches: 14. The length of the CDR3 is 15 residues. In germline, CDR1 is SGHTA, CDR2 FQGNSA. The CDR3 DNA is TGTGCCAGCAGTATGACAGGGACAATTTGGGGTGGCTACACCTTC. It translates to CASSMTGTIWGGYTF.

This chain links TRBV19 with TRBJ2-3; 10 positions match TRBD1. The germline CDR1 and CDR2 sequences are LNHDA and SQIVND (reference sequence). The CDR3 runs 17 residues. V was clipped by 1 base and J by 5 bases; unmatched bases: 9. CDR3: CASSIVLAGQGRDTQYF. The CDR3 DNA reads as TGTGCCAGTAGTATAGTACTTGCGGGACAGGGGAGAGATACGCAGTATTTT. The full variable domain, rest sourced from reference TRBV19 and TRBJ2-3, is DGGITQSPKYLFRKEGQNVTLSCEQNLNHDAMYWYRQDPGQGLRLIYYSQIVNDFQKGDIAEGYSVSREKKESFPLTVTSAQKNPTAFYLCASSIVLAGQGRDTQYFGPGTRLTVL.

The gene calls are TRBV7-6 and TRBJ2-7, with D possibly TRBD1 on 6 matching bases. This CDR3 contains 15 residues. Per the germline V gene, CDR1 is SGHVS and CDR2 is FNYEAQ. Trimming took off 2 bases at V and 2 bases at J, with 13 bases between the two ends. In nucleotides, the CDR3 is TGTGCCAGCAGCTTAACCACAGGGTCCCCCTACGAGCAGTACTTC. Amino acids: CASSLTTGSPYEQYF.

This chain connects TRBV29-1 to TRBJ2-5, with D tentatively TRBD2 (5 bases). Trimming took off 7 bases at V and 5 bases at J, with 11 bases between the two ends. CDR1 is SQVTM and CDR2 is ANQGSEA in the germline V gene. This CDR3 comprises 11 residues. The CDR3 DNA follows: TGCAGCGAGAGGGCGGAGGAGACCCAGTACTTC. Translated: CSERAEETQYF.

This clone was recorded once. This chain connects TRBV5-1 to TRBJ1-1, with 12 bases identical to TRBD1. CDR3 length: 18 amino acids. V was clipped by 4 bases and J by 1 base; unmatched bases: 11. The germline V gene encodes CDR1 SGHRS and CDR2 YFSETQ. The CDR3 DNA is TGCGCCAGCAGCCCGCGAGTCGGGACAGGGGGCCGGAACACTGAAGCTTTCTTT. Its translation is CASSPRVGTGGRNTEAFF. The entire variable domain, with the rest obtained from reference TRBV5-1 and TRBJ1-1, is as follows: KAGVTQTPRYLIKTRGQQVTLSCSPISGHRSVSWYQQTPGQGLQFLFEYFSETQRNKGNFPGRFSGRQFSNSRSEMNVSTLELGDSALYLCASSPRVGTGGRNTEAFFGQGTRLTVV.

V gene TRBV6-5 combines with J gene TRBJ1-1, with 7 positions matching TRBD1. The CDR3 has 15 amino acids. V lost 0 bases and J lost 2; bases outside the gene matches: 3. Germline CDR1 reads MNHEY; CDR2 reads SVGAGI. This CDR3 reads CASSYSAGGNTEAFF. CDR3 nucleotide sequence: TGTGCCAGCAGTTACTCTGCAGGGGGAAACACTGAAGCTTTCTTT.

V gene TRBV19 combines with J gene TRBJ2-7; possible D gene TRBD1, 6 bases. In germline, CDR1 is LNHDA, CDR2 SQIVND (reference sequence). Trimming took 5 bases from V and 3 from J, leaving 11 bases between them. CDR3 size: 13 residues. For the CDR3, the DNA is TGTGCCAGTAGTCGACAGGACAACTACGAGCAGTACTTC. Translating gives CASSRQDNYEQYF.

The chain employs TRBV5-1 and TRBJ2-1; 15 positions agree with TRBD2. The CDR3 runs to 16 residues. The J segment lost 9 bases and the V segment lost 3 bases, leaving 7 bases of the junction unmatched. The germline gives CDR1 SGHRS, CDR2 YFSETQ. The CDR3 DNA reads TGCGCCAGCAGCTCCAGGACTAGCGGGAGGGGTACTGAGCAGTTCTTC. The encoded protein is CASSSRTSGRGTEQFF.

Worth noting for this clone: At one of its ends the junction is not consistent with the germline gene, which may arise from a read error. This chain joins TRBV5-1 and TRBJ2-1; 7 positions match TRBD2. The CDR3 loop spans 16 amino acids. Germline loops: CDR1 SGHRS, CDR2 YFSETQ. Written as DNA, the CDR3 is TGCGCCGGCAGCTCAATCGGCGGGAGCTCCTACAATGAGCAGTTCTTC. Protein product: CAGSSIGGSSYNEQFF.

The chain recombines TRBV6-1 with TRBJ2-2; TRBD1 might be the D (8 bases). V was clipped by 4 bases and J by 1 base, with 13 bases between them. The germline V gene encodes CDR1 MNHNS and CDR2 SASEGT. The CDR3 contains 16 residues. CDR3 in amino acids: CASSGGGQVNTGELFF. For the CDR3, the DNA is TGTGCCAGCAGTGGGGGGGGACAGGTGAACACCGGGGAGCTGTTTTTT.

The rearrangement joins TRBV6-1 to TRBJ2-1; D may be TRBD1 or TRBD2 (6 bases each). The CDR3 runs 14 residues. V was cut by 6 bases and J by 8 bases, with 17 bases left in between. The germline V gene has CDR1 MNHNS and CDR2 SASEGT. The CDR3 DNA follows: TGTGCCAGCAGCAGGGGACTCGTAGGCGATGAGCAGTTCTTC. It encodes CASSRGLVGDEQFF.

This chain links TRBV11-2 with TRBJ1-1; D is undetermined. CDR3 length: 13 amino acids. V lost 4 bases and J lost 4, with 10 bases in between. CDR1 is SGHAT, CDR2 FQNNGV, per germline. CDR3 loop: CASSYEESTEAFF. CDR3 bases: TGTGCCAGCAGCTATGAGGAGAGCACTGAAGCTTTCTTT.

The chain joins TRBV7-9 to TRBJ2-5; TRBD1 aligns across 8 bases. V lost 5 bases to trimming and J lost 7 bases; unmatched junction nucleotides: 9. CDR1 is SEHNR and CDR2 is FQNEAQ in the germline V gene (reference sequence). The CDR3 spans 14 residues. Here the CDR3 DNA reads TGTGCCAGCAGCGACGACAGGGGCGGCGGGACCCAGTACTTC. It codes for CASSDDRGGGTQYF.

DNA of the CDR3: TGTGCCAGCAGCTACGCCGGGACTAGCAAGAACACCGGGGAGCTGTTTTTT. It encodes CASSYAGTSKNTGELFF. The V gene is TRBV5-6, the J gene TRBJ2-2; 9 bases map to TRBD2. J gave up 1 base and V 3 bases, and 7 bases lay outside the gene matches. Germline CDR1 SGHDT, CDR2 YYEEEE. This CDR3 is 17 amino acids long.